This T cell receptor (beta chain) was sequenced for a study of T cell responses to AZD1222 COVID-19 vaccine. About the research overall: Second-dose schedules of about 4 or about 12 weeks were combined. General study points: Elevations in Spike-specific TCR breadth and depth followed administration of two AZD1222 doses. Mostly white British, mostly female donors; authors suggested clonal diversity may be underestimated. At baseline, seropositivity was found in only a handful of AZD1222 recipients.

This clone was observed a single time. Its antigen is currently unknown. In germline, CDR1 is SEHNR, CDR2 FQNEAQ (reference sequence). Between the trimmed V and J ends, which lost 3 bases and 6 bases, there was a span of 4 bases. The CDR3 totals 11 residues. The method was immunoSEQ multiplex PCR; TCRdb's version includes in-frame clones alone and lacks a portion of them. The sample contains 110,000 to 150,000 clones, 90% to 95% of which appear only once. The receptor was derived from an adult in good health. The chain combines TRBV7-9 with TRBJ2-3; D unclear. The source was peripheral blood, collected on day 0 of AZD1222 vaccination. The CDR3 sequence: CASSFQDTQYF. DNA for the CDR3: TGTGCCAGCAGCTTCCAGGATACGCAGTATTTT.